These 19 T cell receptor beta chains share one sample of origin, sequenced in a study of T cell responses to AZD1222 COVID-19 vaccine. The repertoire was sequenced with immunoSEQ multiplex PCR; TCRdb's copy has only in-frame clones and lacks some. The sample carries tens of thousands of clones, about nine tenths recorded once. The input for sequencing was peripheral blood, taken 28 days after the second AZD1222 dose. The source of these receptors is an adult who received the AZD1222 COVID-19 vaccine.

V and J are TRBV7-9 and TRBJ2-1; the D is unclear. Trimming removed 5 bases from V and 6 bases from J, with 14 bases in between. CDR1 is SEHNR, CDR2 FQNEAQ, per germline (reference sequence). The CDR3 spans 14 residues. The CDR3 DNA reads as TGTGCCAGCAGCCGATTGGGGTCGGGCAATGAGCAGTTCTTC. It yields the protein CASSRLGSGNEQFF.

The chain uses TRBV6-5 and TRBJ1-2; maybe TRBD1 (5 bases). CDR3 length: 16 residues. Trimming took 4 bases from V and 6 from J, leaving 21 bases between them. CDR1 and CDR2 (germline): MNHEY, SVGAGI. The CDR3 sequence is CASSSLVGVQADGYTF. In DNA form, the CDR3 reads TGTGCCAGCAGTTCCCTAGTAGGGGTTCAAGCTGATGGCTACACCTTC.

V is TRBV7-3 and J is TRBJ2-2; D unclear. V was shortened by 5 bases and J by 5 bases, with 6 bases between the two germline ends. The CDR3 runs 12 residues. Germline CDR1 is SGHTA and CDR2 is FQGTGA. The CDR3 spells CASSQTTGELFF. The CDR3 DNA reads as TGTGCCAGCAGCCAGACAACCGGGGAGCTGTTTTTT.

The chain recombines TRBV3-1 (or the pseudogene TRBV3-2) with TRBJ2-7, with a weak D call TRBD2 (5 bases). Germline V lookup: CDR1 LGHDT, CDR2 YNNKEL (reference sequence). Trimming took 5 bases from V and 3 from J, leaving 17 bases between them. The CDR3 totals 15 residues. The CDR3 coding sequence is TGTGCCAGCAGCGCGGTAGAGGGAAGGTTCTACGAGCAGTACGTC. Protein: CASSAVEGRFYEQYV.

The rearrangement joins TRBV11-1 to TRBJ1-2; unclear D gene. This CDR3 region has 15 residues. Per the germline V gene, CDR1 is SGHAT and CDR2 is FQDESV (reference sequence). The V end was cut by 1 base, the J end by 3 bases, with 12 bases between. As DNA, the CDR3 is TGTGCCAGCAGCTTAGTCGGTAGCGCTGACTATGGCTACACCTTC. Translation: CASSLVGSADYGYTF.

The J gene is TRBJ1-4, the V gene TRBV4-3; D is perhaps TRBD1 (6 bases). V lost 0 bases to trimming and J lost 2 bases, with 19 bases between them. This CDR3 has 19 residues. The germline gives CDR1 LGHNA, CDR2 YSLEER. CDR3: CASSQEPQGIGVTNEKLFF. The CDR3 region has the DNA TGCGCCAGCAGCCAAGAACCGCAGGGGATCGGGGTGACTAATGAAAAACTGTTTTTT.

This clone has only a few counts. The chain uses TRBV6-4 and TRBJ1-6; D remains unclear. V was pared by 2 bases and J by 5 bases, with 4 bases between. The CDR3 has 13 amino acids. The germline V gene encodes CDR1 MRHNA and CDR2 SNTAGT. The CDR3 sequence is CASSDRDNSPLHF. The DNA of the CDR3 is TGTGCCAGCAGTGACAGGGATAATTCACCCCTCCACTTT.

The CDR3 sequence: CASSVRDRVQETQYF. CDR3 in DNA: TGTGCCAGCAGCGTCCGGGACAGGGTGCAAGAGACCCAGTACTTC. This chain links TRBV25-1 with TRBJ2-5, with 9 bases fitting TRBD1. Germline V lookup: CDR1 MGHDK, CDR2 SYGVNS. With V trimmed by 6 bases and J by 2 bases, 7 bases remained unmatched. The CDR3 length is 15 residues.

There are a few counts of this clone. The chain links TRBV4-1 to TRBJ1-5; 7 positions match TRBD1. Trimming removed 3 bases from V and 1 base from J; junction bases left unmatched: 3. This CDR3 has 15 residues. CDR1 is MGHRA and CDR2 is YSYEKL in the germline V gene. CDR3 region: CASSHYRGSNQPQHF. The CDR3 region has the DNA TGCGCCAGCAGCCACTACAGGGGAAGCAATCAGCCCCAGCATTTT.

The chain recombines TRBV18 with TRBJ2-3; 10 nucleotides agree with TRBD2. Germline CDR1 is KGHSH and CDR2 is LQKENI. The CDR3 consists of 15 residues. J was trimmed by 6 bases and V by 1 base; bases with no gene match: 4. The DNA of the CDR3 is TGTGCCAGCTCACCACGACTAGCGGGCCCGGATACGCAGTATTTT. Its translation is CASSPRLAGPDTQYF.

The chain uses TRBV6-5 and TRBJ2-7; D not resolved. There are 12 residues in the CDR3. V lost 5 bases and J lost 0, with 5 bases in between. Per the germline V gene, CDR1 is MNHEY and CDR2 is SVGAGI. The CDR3 nucleotides read TGTGCCAGCAGTACCTCCTCCTACGAGCAGTACTTC. Translating gives CASSTSSYEQYF.

This clone showed up just once. J is TRBJ2-6 and V is TRBV2, with no clear D. CDR3 length: 18 amino acids. Germline loops: CDR1 SNHLY, CDR2 FYNNEI. The V gene lost 0 bases and the J gene lost 1 base, with 13 bases spanning the gap. CDR3 sequence (DNA): TGTGCCAGCAGTGAAGCTCATCTCGCCGGTTCTGGGGCCAACGTCCTGACTTTC. Its protein product is CASSEAHLAGSGANVLTF.

This rearrangement joins TRBV30 to TRBJ1-1; 8 bases fit TRBD1. The CDR3 length is 14 residues. The V gene end was trimmed by 3 bases and the J gene end by 4 bases; junction bases not matched to a gene: 7. Germline V gene lookup returns CDR1 GTSNPN and CDR2 SVGIG (reference sequence). The CDR3 spells CAWSPLQGVTEAFF. The CDR3 nucleotides read TGTGCCTGGAGCCCCTTACAGGGGGTCACTGAAGCTTTCTTT.

V and J are TRBV6-2 or TRBV6-3 and TRBJ1-3; a possible D gene is TRBD1 (6 bases). The CDR3 is 15 residues long. CDR1 MNHEY and CDR2 SVGEGT come from the germline V gene. Trimming took 4 bases from V and 4 from J, leaving 14 bases between them. The CDR3 sequence is CASSSPGAFGNTIYF. CDR3 nucleotides: TGTGCCAGCAGTTCTCCGGGGGCGTTCGGAAACACCATATATTTT.

This chain connects TRBV19 to TRBJ1-2; 9 bases fit TRBD1. CDR3 size: 15 residues. After removal of 6 bases from V and 4 bases from J, the junction contained 9 bases not matched to a gene. The germline CDR1 and CDR2 sequences are LNHDA and SQIVND (reference sequence). CDR3 sequence: CASSPGTGPFYGYTF. CDR3 sequence (DNA): TGTGCCAGTAGCCCGGGGACAGGGCCCTTCTATGGCTACACCTTC.

CDR3 DNA sequence: TGTGCCATCAGTGACCCCATTAACGGACAAAGGGGAACGAACACTGAAGCTTTCTTT. It yields the protein CAISDPINGQRGTNTEAFF. This chain connects TRBV10-3 to TRBJ1-1, with D possibly matching TRBD1 (5 bases). Trimming pared 3 bases from V and 1 base from J, leaving 24 bases between. The CDR3 is made up of 19 amino acids. CDR1 and CDR2 (germline): ENHRY, SYGVKD.

The chain joins TRBV11-3 to TRBJ2-3; D is ambiguous. The V and J ends lost 1 base and 2 bases respectively, with 7 bases between them. Germline CDR1 SGHNT, CDR2 YENEEA. This CDR3 has 14 amino acids. CDR3 sequence reads: CASSLASFTDTQYF. In nucleotides, the CDR3 is TGTGCCAGCAGCTTAGCCAGCTTCACAGATACGCAGTATTTT.

The chain uses TRBV9 and TRBJ1-4, with unresolved D. The ends were cut back, 4 bases at V and 4 bases at J, with 14 bases in the middle. Per the germline V gene, CDR1 is SGDLS and CDR2 is YYNGEE. The CDR3 runs 15 residues. The CDR3 protein is CASSPNPTVNEKLFF. DNA of the CDR3: TGTGCCAGCAGCCCCAATCCCACAGTTAATGAAAAACTGTTTTTT.

This clone was recorded only once. V usage is TRBV4-3 and J usage is TRBJ1-1; D remains unclear. Germline V gives CDR1 LGHNA, CDR2 YSLEER. This CDR3 contains 14 residues. Trimming removed 4 bases at V and 1 base at J, with 10 bases between. In nucleotides, the CDR3 is TGCGCCAGCAGCCTTTTCCAGAAGAACACTGAAGCTTTCTTT. Residues: CASSLFQKNTEAFF.